Below are 8 T cell receptor beta chains sequenced from a single sample in a study of blood T cells in healthy people across ages. Through a sample-barcoded 5' primer and a J-beta primer mix, a second PCR was run for 7 to 11 cycles. Each CDR3 protein gets one entry after TCRdb re-called the 5' RACE reads with MiXCR. There are some 1.4 million distinct CDR3 sequences in the sample; around two fifths occur only once, and approximately 7.9% lies in the top ten. Material: blood. These receptors were obtained from a woman in her late teens or twenties in good health.

The rearrangement links TRBV14 to TRBJ2-1; tentatively, D is TRBD1 or TRBD2 (5 bases each). Germline-derived CDR1 and CDR2 are SGHDN and FVKESK. CDR3 length: 14 residues. Trimming shortened V by 0 bases and J by 9 bases, and 12 bases separated the two germline ends. CDR3 sequence (DNA): TGTGCCAGCAGCCAAGAGCCGGGACGGCGTGAGCAGTTCTTC. Translated, it gives CASSQEPGRREQFF.

This clonotype was recorded a few times. The chain couples TRBV2 to TRBJ1-3; no reliable D call. The V gene's germline CDR1 is SNHLY and CDR2 FYNNEI. This CDR3 has 14 residues. V was pared by 5 bases and J by 0 bases, with 8 bases between. In DNA form, the CDR3 reads TGTGCCAGCAGTTGGGTGGGCTCTGGAAACACCATATATTTT. Translation: CASSWVGSGNTIYF.

This rearrangement joins TRBV2 to TRBJ1-4, with D hard to call. The V gene's germline CDR1 is SNHLY and CDR2 FYNNEI. V was clipped by 7 bases and J by 8 bases, with 14 bases between them. The CDR3 consists of 13 residues. This CDR3 reads CASIYGPEEKLFF. The CDR3 nucleotides read TGTGCCAGCATATATGGGCCCGAAGAAAAACTGTTTTTT.

This clonotype was recorded a few times. This rearrangement joins TRBV7-2 to TRBJ2-1; 10 nucleotides line up with TRBD2. V was clipped by 5 bases and J by 5 bases; unmatched bases: 6. CDR3 size: 15 residues. The germline CDR1 and CDR2 sequences are SGHTA and FQGNSA. Written as DNA, the CDR3 is TGTGCCAGCAGCCAGACTAGCGGGTTAAACAATGAGCAGTTCTTC. Encoded protein: CASSQTSGLNNEQFF.

The genes are TRBV5-1 and TRBJ2-1, with D maybe TRBD2 (6 bases). CDR3 length: 14 amino acids. Trimming stripped 0 bases from V and 8 bases from J, with 12 bases between. Germline CDR1 reads SGHRS; CDR2 reads YFSETQ. The CDR3 loop reads CASSLEGGYYEQFF. The CDR3 DNA follows: TGCGCCAGCAGCTTGGAGGGAGGCTATTATGAGCAGTTCTTC.

This clonotype occurred a few times. V is TRBV2 and J is TRBJ1-6; D is unresolved. CDR1 and CDR2 (germline): SNHLY, FYNNEI. CDR3 length: 13 residues. V dropped 7 bases and J dropped 8 bases, with 12 bases sitting between them. CDR3 amino acids: CASIPTNDSPLHF. The CDR3 region has the DNA TGTGCCAGCATCCCCACTAATGATTCACCCCTCCACTTT.

The chain carries TRBV7-9 and TRBJ1-2; TRBD1 agrees at 8 bases. V lost 4 bases to trimming and J lost 7 bases; unmatched junction nucleotides: 2. The germline CDR1 and CDR2 sequences are SEHNR and FQNEAQ (reference sequence). The CDR3 covers 12 residues. Here the CDR3 reads CASSSDRAGYTF. For the CDR3, the DNA is TGTGCCAGCAGCTCGGACAGGGCTGGCTACACCTTC.

This clonotype was observed a handful of times. CDR3 amino acids: CASSNSPYEQYF. The CDR3 nucleotides are TGTGCCAGCAGTAACAGTCCCTACGAGCAGTACTTC. The chain has TRBV6-1 and TRBJ2-7; D is ambiguous. Trimming cost V 5 bases and J 2 bases, with 7 bases left between them. CDR1 is MNHNS and CDR2 is SASEGT in the germline V gene. The CDR3 length is 12 residues.